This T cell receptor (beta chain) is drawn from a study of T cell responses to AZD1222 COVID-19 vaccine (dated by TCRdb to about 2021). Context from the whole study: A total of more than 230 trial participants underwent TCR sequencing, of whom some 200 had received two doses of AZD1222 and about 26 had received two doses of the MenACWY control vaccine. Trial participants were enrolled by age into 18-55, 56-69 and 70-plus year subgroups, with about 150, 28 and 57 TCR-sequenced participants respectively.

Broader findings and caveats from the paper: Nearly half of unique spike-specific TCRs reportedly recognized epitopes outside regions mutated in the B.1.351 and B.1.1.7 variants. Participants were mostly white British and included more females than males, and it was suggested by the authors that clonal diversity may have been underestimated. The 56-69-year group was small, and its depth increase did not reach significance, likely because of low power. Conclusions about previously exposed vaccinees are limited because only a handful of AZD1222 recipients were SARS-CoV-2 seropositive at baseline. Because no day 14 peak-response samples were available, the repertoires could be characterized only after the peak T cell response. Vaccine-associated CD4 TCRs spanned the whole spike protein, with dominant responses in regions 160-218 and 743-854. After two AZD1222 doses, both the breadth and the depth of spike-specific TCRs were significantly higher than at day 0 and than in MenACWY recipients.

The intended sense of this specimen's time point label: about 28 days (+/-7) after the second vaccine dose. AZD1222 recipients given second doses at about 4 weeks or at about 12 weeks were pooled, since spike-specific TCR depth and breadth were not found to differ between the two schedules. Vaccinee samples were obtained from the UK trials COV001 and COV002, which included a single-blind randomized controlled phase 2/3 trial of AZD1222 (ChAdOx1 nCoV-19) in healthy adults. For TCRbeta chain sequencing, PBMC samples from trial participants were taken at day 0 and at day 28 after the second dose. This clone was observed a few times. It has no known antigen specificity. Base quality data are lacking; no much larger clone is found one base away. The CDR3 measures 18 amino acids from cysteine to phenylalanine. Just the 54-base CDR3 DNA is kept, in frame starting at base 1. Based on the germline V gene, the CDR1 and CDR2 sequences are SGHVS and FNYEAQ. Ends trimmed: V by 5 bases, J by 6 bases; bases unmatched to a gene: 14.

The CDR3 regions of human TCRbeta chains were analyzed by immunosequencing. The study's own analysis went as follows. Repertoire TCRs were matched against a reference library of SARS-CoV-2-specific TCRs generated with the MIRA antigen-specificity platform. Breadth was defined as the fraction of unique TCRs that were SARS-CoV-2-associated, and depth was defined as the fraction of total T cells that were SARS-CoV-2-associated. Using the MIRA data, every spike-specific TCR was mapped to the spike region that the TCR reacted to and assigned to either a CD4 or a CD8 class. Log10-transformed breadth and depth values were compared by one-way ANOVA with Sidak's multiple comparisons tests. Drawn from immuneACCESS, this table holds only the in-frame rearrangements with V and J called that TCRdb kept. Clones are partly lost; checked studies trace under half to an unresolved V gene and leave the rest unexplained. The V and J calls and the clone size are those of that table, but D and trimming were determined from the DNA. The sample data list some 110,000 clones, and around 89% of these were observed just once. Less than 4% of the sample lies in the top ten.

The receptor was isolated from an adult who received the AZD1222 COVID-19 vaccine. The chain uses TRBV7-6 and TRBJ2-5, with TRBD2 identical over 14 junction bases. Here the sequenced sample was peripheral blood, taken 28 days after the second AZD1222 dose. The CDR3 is CASSTPLGTSGSIKTQYF. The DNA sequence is TGTGCCAGCAGCACGCCCCTCGGGACTAGCGGGAGTATAAAGACCCAGTACTTC.